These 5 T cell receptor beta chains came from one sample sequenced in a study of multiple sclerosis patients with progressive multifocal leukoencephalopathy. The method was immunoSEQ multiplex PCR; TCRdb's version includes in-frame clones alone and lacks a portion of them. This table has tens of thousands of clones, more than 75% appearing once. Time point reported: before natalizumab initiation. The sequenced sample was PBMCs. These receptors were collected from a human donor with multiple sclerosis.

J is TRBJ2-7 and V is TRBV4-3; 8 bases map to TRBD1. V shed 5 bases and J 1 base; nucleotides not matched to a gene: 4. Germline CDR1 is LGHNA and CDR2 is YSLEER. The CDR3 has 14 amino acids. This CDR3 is CASSIGQGSYEQYF. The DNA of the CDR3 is TGCGCCAGCAGCATCGGACAGGGTTCCTACGAGCAGTACTTC.

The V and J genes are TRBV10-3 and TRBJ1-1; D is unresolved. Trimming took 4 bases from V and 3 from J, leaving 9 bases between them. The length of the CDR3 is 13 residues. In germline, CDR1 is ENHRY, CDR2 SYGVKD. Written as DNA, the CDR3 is TGTGCCATCAGTGTTGTCGGGGACACTGAAGCTTTCTTT. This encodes CAISVVGDTEAFF.

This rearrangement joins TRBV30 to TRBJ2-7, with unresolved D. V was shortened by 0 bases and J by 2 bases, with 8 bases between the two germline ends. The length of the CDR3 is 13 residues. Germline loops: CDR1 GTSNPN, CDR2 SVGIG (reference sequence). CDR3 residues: CAWSVRSAYEQYF. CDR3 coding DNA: TGTGCCTGGAGTGTACGGTCCGCCTACGAGCAGTACTTC.

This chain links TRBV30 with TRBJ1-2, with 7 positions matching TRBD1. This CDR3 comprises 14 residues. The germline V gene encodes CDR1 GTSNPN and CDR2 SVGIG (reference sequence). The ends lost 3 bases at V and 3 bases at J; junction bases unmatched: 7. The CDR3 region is CAWSDRARDYGYTF. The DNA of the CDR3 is TGTGCCTGGAGCGACAGGGCCCGGGACTATGGCTACACCTTC.

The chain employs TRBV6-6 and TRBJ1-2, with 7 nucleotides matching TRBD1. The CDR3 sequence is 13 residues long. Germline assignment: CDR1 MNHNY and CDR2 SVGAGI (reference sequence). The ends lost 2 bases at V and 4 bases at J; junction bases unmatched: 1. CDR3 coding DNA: TGTGCCAGCAGTTACCGGGACAGCTATGGCTACACCTTC. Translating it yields CASSYRDSYGYTF.